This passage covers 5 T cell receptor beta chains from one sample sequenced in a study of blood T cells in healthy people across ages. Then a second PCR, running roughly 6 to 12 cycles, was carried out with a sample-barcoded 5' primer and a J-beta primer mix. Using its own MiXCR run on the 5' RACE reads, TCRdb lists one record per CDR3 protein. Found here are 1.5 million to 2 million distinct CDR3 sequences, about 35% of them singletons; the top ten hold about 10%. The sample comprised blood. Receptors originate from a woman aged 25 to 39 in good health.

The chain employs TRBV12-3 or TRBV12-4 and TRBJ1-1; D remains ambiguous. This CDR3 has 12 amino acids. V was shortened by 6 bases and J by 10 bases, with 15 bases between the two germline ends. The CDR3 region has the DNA TGTGCCAGCAGCTTCGATAACGGACTAGCTTTCTTT. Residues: CASSFDNGLAFF.

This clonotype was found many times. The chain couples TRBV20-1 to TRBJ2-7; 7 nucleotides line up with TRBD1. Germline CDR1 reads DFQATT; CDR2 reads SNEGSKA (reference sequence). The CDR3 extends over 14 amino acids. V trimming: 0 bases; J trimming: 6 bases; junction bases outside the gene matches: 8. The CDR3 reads CSARDEGANGEQYF. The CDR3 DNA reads TGCAGTGCTAGAGATGAGGGGGCAAATGGCGAGCAGTACTTC.

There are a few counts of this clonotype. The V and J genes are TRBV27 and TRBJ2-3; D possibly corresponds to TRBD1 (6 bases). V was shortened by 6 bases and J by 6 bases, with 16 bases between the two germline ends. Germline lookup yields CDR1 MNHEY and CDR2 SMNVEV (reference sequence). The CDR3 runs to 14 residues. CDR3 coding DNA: TGTGCCAGCAGGGGGATGAGGGGGTGGGATACGCAGTATTTT. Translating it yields CASRGMRGWDTQYF.

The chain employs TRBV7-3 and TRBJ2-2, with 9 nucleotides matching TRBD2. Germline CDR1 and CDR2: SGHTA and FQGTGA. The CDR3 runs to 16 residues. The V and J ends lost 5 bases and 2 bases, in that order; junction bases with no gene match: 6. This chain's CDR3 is CASSPRGTSNTGELFF. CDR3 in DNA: TGTGCCAGCAGCCCAAGGGGGACTAGCAACACCGGGGAGCTGTTTTTT.

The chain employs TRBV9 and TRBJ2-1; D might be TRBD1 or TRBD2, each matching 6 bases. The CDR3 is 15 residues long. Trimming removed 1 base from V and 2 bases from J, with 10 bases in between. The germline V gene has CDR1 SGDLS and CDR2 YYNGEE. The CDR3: CASSVTGATYNEQFF. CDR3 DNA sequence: TGTGCCAGCAGCGTAACGGGGGCCACCTACAATGAGCAGTTCTTC.